This T cell receptor (beta chain) appears in the sequencing data of a study of early T cells in non-severe SARS-CoV-2 infection. Across the study: Alpha and beta chains were unpaired, from unsorted whole-blood bulk RNA.

Molecules of cDNA were individually given unique molecular identifiers that were attached to them. TCRdb recomputed calls from the 5' RACE reads with MiXCR, one row per CDR3 protein. The table lists 15,000 to 20,000 distinct CDR3 sequences, around 6% of them singletons. Looked up from germline, CDR1 is SNHLY and CDR2 is FYNNEI. The CDR3 has 14 residues. The germline V and J ends were trimmed by 4 bases and 7 bases, with 13 bases remaining between them. A word on this clonotype: A read error may explain this, as a much larger clone is one base away.

This receptor was taken from an adult who was a healthcare worker with PCR-confirmed SARS-CoV-2 infection or an uninfected control (not recorded which). The chain joins TRBV2 to TRBJ1-4; tentatively, D is TRBD1 (5 bases). Here the sequenced sample was whole blood, taken at baseline. Here the CDR3 DNA reads TGTGCCAGCAGTGTGGGAAGGGGAGGTGAAAAACTGTTTTTT. Protein: CASSVGRGGEKLFF.